This T cell receptor (beta chain) was found in a study of a mutant IDH1 vaccine in newly diagnosed glioma. Study-wide background: Earlier care involved radiotherapy, temozolomide, or both, and the majority received both. Study-wide results and caveats: A vaccine-induced immune response developed in roughly 93% of the patients. Top-clonotype changes in peripheral T cells seemed unrelated to pseudoprogression.

V shed 3 bases and J shed 1 base, with 11 bases lying between them. This CDR3 is 15 amino acids long. The germline CDR1 and CDR2 sequences are SGHTA and FQGNSA. Sequenced by immunoSEQ multiplex PCR; TCRdb stores in-frame clones only, minus some. This sample carries tens of thousands of clones, around 84% of them seen once, and the ten largest clones take about 4%. Time point indicated: week 35, safety follow-up. In the vaccine, a single dose held 300 ug of the mutant IDH1 20-mer peptide, along with topical imiquimod. Each patient was administered eight vaccinations, scheduled in weeks 1, 3, 5, 7, 11, 15, 19 and 23. Notes on this clone: Its antigen remains unknown.

The receptor was isolated from a man younger than 40 with glioma. This chain links TRBV7-2 with TRBJ2-3; a possible D gene is TRBD2 (6 bases). Sequencing used PBMCs, obtained from a glioma patient whose treatment included an IDH1 peptide vaccine. CDR3 sequence (DNA): TGTGCCAGCAGCTTGGGGGGAATGGGCACAGATACGCAGTATTTT. It codes for CASSLGGMGTDTQYF.